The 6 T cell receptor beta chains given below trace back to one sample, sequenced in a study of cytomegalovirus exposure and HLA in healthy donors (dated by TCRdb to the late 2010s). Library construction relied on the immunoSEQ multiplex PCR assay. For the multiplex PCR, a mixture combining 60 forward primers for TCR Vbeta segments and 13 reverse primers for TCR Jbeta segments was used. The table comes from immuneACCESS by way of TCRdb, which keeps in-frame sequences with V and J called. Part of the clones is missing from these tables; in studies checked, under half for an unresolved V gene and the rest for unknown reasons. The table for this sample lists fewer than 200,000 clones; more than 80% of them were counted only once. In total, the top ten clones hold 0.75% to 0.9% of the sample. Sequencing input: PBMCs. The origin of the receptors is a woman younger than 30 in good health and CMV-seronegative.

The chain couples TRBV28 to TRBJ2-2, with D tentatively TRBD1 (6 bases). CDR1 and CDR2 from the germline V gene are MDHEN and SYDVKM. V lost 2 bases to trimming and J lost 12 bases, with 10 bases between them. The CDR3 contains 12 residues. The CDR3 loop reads CASSLTGPQLFF. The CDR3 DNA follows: TGTGCCAGCAGTTTAACAGGGCCCCAGCTGTTTTTT.

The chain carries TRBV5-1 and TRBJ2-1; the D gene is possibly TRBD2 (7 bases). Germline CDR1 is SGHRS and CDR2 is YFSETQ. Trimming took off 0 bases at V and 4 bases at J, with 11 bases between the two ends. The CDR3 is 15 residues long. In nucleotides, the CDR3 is TGCGCCAGCAGCTTGGGGGGGAGGGGGTACAATGAGCAGTTCTTC. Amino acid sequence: CASSLGGRGYNEQFF.

CDR3 sequence (DNA): TGTGCCATCAGTGCCGGGCAGGGGGCGCCTGGAAACACCATATATTTT. This gives the protein CAISAGQGAPGNTIYF. The V gene is TRBV10-3, the J gene TRBJ1-3; 8 positions match TRBD1. V lost 4 bases and J lost 2; bases outside the gene matches: 7. This CDR3 comprises 16 residues. Germline V gene data show CDR1 as ENHRY and CDR2 as SYGVKD.

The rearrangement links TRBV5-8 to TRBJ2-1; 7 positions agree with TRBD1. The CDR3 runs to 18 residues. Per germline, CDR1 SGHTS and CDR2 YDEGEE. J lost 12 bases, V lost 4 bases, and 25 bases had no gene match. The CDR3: CASSTWALTGEGGQGQFF. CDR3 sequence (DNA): TGTGCCAGCAGCACTTGGGCGTTAACAGGGGAAGGTGGTCAGGGGCAGTTCTTC.

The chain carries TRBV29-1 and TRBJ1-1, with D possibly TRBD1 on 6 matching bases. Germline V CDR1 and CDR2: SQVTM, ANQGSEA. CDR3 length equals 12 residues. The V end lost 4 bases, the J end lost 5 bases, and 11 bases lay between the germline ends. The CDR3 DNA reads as TGCAGCGTTGGGAGCCAGGGGACTGAAGCTTTCTTT. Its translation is CSVGSQGTEAFF.

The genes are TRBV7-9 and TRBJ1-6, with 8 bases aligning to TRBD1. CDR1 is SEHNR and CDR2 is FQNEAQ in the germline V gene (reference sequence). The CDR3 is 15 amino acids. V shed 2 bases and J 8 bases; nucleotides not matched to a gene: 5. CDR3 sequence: CASSLSETGDSPLHF. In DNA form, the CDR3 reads TGTGCCAGCAGCTTATCCGAGACAGGGGATTCACCCCTCCACTTT.